One sample yielded the 4 T cell receptor beta chains listed below, sequenced in a study of CD4+ T cells in melanoma. The data were produced by immunoSEQ multiplex PCR, yet TCRdb's version contains in-frame clones alone and is incomplete. Among about 120,000 clones listed, around 92% were seen once. The sequencing input was peripheral blood. The source of these receptors is a human donor with melanoma.

V usage is TRBV5-1 and J usage is TRBJ2-5; tentatively, D is TRBD1 or TRBD2 (5 bases each). Germline loops: CDR1 SGHRS, CDR2 YFSETQ. Between the trimmed V and J ends, which lost 4 bases and 2 bases, there was a span of 9 bases. The CDR3 extends over 13 amino acids. CDR3 sequence reads: CASSPWGQETQYF. The CDR3 DNA follows: TGCGCCAGCAGCCCCTGGGGGCAAGAGACCCAGTACTTC.

This chain connects TRBV19 to TRBJ1-5, with TRBD1 matching over 8 bases. The J segment lost 6 bases and the V segment lost 7 bases, leaving 14 bases of the junction unmatched. Germline V gene sequence: CDR1 LNHDA, CDR2 SQIVND (reference sequence). The CDR3 spans 16 residues. DNA for the CDR3: TGTGCCAGTACCATTACCCGGACAGGGCATGCTCAGCCCCAGCATTTT. Protein sequence: CASTITRTGHAQPQHF.

This rearrangement joins TRBV10-3 to TRBJ2-3, with 9 bases aligning to TRBD2. After removal of 3 bases from V and 2 bases from J, the junction contained 6 bases not matched to a gene. The CDR3 contains 16 residues. From germline, CDR1 is ENHRY and CDR2 SYGVKD. The CDR3 coding sequence is TGTGCCATCAGTGAATGGGCGGGGGGGCACACAGATACGCAGTATTTT. Translating it yields CAISEWAGGHTDTQYF.

The rearrangement links TRBV7-2 to TRBJ2-7, with D perhaps TRBD1 or TRBD2 (5 bases each). With 5 bases removed from V and 7 bases from J, the gap between germline ends came to 15 bases. The V gene's germline CDR1 is SGHTA and CDR2 FQGNSA. The CDR3 covers 13 residues. In nucleotides, the CDR3 is TGTGCCAGCAGCCAGTGGGACCTCGGGGAGCAGTACTTC. Its translation: CASSQWDLGEQYF.